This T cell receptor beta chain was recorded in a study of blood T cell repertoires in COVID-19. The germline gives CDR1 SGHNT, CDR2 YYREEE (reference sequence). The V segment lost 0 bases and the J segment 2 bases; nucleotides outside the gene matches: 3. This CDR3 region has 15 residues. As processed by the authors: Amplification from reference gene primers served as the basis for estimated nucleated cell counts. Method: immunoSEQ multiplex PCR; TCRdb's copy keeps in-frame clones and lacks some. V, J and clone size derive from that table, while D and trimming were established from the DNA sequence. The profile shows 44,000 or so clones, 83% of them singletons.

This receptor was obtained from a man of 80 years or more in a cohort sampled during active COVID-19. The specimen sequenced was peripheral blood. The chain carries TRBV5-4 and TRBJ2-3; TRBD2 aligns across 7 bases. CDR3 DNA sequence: TGTGCCAGCAGCTTGGCGGGAGGCCCCACAGATACGCAGTATTTT. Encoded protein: CASSLAGGPTDTQYF.